The rows below give T cell receptor beta chains drawn from one sample of a study of blood T cell repertoires in COVID-19. Profiled with immunoSEQ multiplex PCR; TCRdb holds only in-frame clones, not every one. This sample has about 200,000 clones, with 86% found just once. The sequencing sample was made of PBMCs or T cells enriched from blood (not recorded which). The source of these receptors is a man aged 35 to 55 with acute COVID-19. Each CDR3 is given with its conserved first and last residue. The D gene is left open where the match is weak. For some rows the clone size is stated as once, few or many, or as a class when expanded; others skip it.

d_gene: .
v_gene: TRBV7-9
abundance: .
j_gene: TRBJ2-2
CDR3aa: CASTPFTGELFF
CDR3nt: TGTGCCAGCACGCCCTTCACCGGGGAGCTGTTTTTT

d_gene: .
v_gene: TRBV28
abundance: .
j_gene: TRBJ1-2
CDR3aa: CATTYGYGYTF
CDR3nt: TGTGCCACCACGTACGGCTATGGCTACACCTTC

d_gene: .
v_gene: TRBV3-1/TRBV3-2
abundance: .
j_gene: TRBJ2-5
CDR3aa: CASSQDSGRETQYF
CDR3nt: TGTGCCAGCAGCCAAGACAGCGGAAGGGAGACCCAGTACTTC

d_gene: .
v_gene: TRBV19
abundance: .
j_gene: TRBJ2-1
CDR3aa: CASSIYGVGNEQFF
CDR3nt: TGTGCCAGTAGTATTTACGGGGTCGGCAATGAGCAGTTCTTC

d_gene: .
v_gene: TRBV28
abundance: .
j_gene: TRBJ1-1
CDR3aa: CASSLIGGRGMNTEAFF
CDR3nt: TGTGCCAGCAGTTTAATCGGGGGGCGAGGGATGAACACTGAAGCTTTCTTT

d_gene: .
v_gene: TRBV7-2
abundance: .
j_gene: TRBJ2-3
CDR3aa: CASSADLYTDTQYF
CDR3nt: TGTGCCAGCAGCGCGGACTTATACACAGATACGCAGTATTTT

d_gene: .
v_gene: TRBV28
abundance: once
j_gene: TRBJ1-2
CDR3aa: CASSSPLSGYTF
CDR3nt: TGTGCCAGCAGTTCTCCCTTGAGCGGCTACACCTTC

d_gene: TRBD1
v_gene: TRBV9
abundance: .
j_gene: TRBJ2-7
CDR3aa: CASSVAQGEYEQYF
CDR3nt: TGTGCCAGCAGCGTAGCACAGGGGGAGTACGAGCAGTACTTC

d_gene: TRBD1
v_gene: TRBV15
abundance: .
j_gene: TRBJ1-2
CDR3aa: CATSRGGGWSGYTF
CDR3nt: TGTGCCACCAGCAGAGGAGGGGGCTGGAGTGGCTACACCTTC

d_gene: TRBD2
v_gene: TRBV27
abundance: .
j_gene: TRBJ2-5
CDR3aa: CASSSASGMVTQYF
CDR3nt: TGTGCCAGCAGTTCGGCTAGCGGGATGGTGACCCAGTACTTC

d_gene: TRBD2
v_gene: TRBV4-1
abundance: few
j_gene: TRBJ2-1
CDR3aa: CASSQAPSGRVNEQFF
CDR3nt: TGCGCCAGCAGCCAAGCCCCTAGCGGGAGAGTCAATGAGCAGTTCTTC

d_gene: .
v_gene: TRBV29-1
abundance: .
j_gene: TRBJ2-3
CDR3aa: CSVALSTSTDTQYF
CDR3nt: TGCAGCGTCGCCCTTTCAACTAGCACAGATACGCAGTATTTT

d_gene: TRBD2
v_gene: TRBV5-1
abundance: .
j_gene: TRBJ2-1
CDR3aa: CASSSSGLYNEQFF
CDR3nt: TGCGCCAGCAGTTCTAGCGGTCTGTACAATGAGCAGTTCTTC

d_gene: .
v_gene: TRBV28
abundance: .
j_gene: TRBJ2-7
CDR3aa: CASSSPPHAWEQYF
CDR3nt: TGTGCCAGCAGTTCCCCGCCACATGCTTGGGAGCAGTACTTC

d_gene: .
v_gene: TRBV19
abundance: .
j_gene: TRBJ2-3
CDR3aa: CASSVGTHYSTDTQYF
CDR3nt: TGTGCCAGTAGTGTCGGGACACATTATAGCACAGATACGCAGTATTTT

d_gene: TRBD2
v_gene: TRBV6-4
abundance: once
j_gene: TRBJ2-3
CDR3aa: CASSEAPAGGGRTDTQYF
CDR3nt: TGTGCCAGCAGTGAGGCCCCAGCGGGAGGCGGTCGCACAGATACGCAGTATTTT

d_gene: .
v_gene: TRBV10-3
abundance: .
j_gene: TRBJ1-6
CDR3aa: CAISDGPENNSPLHF
CDR3nt: TGTGCCATCAGTGATGGGCCGGAAAATAATTCACCCCTCCACTTT

d_gene: TRBD2
v_gene: TRBV27
abundance: few
j_gene: TRBJ2-1
CDR3aa: CASSTNKPGPKAGSNNEQFF
CDR3nt: TGTGCCAGCAGTACAAACAAACCGGGGCCTAAAGCGGGAAGCAACAATGAGCAGTTCTTC

d_gene: .
v_gene: TRBV14
abundance: .
j_gene: TRBJ2-1
CDR3aa: CASSQLGPSSYNEQFF
CDR3nt: TGTGCCAGCAGCCAATTGGGCCCGAGCTCCTACAATGAGCAGTTCTTC

d_gene: TRBD1
v_gene: TRBV6-5
abundance: .
j_gene: TRBJ1-5
CDR3aa: CASSPDRGKPQHF
CDR3nt: TGTGCCAGCAGCCCCGACAGGGGAAAGCCCCAGCATTTT

d_gene: .
v_gene: TRBV2
abundance: .
j_gene: TRBJ2-3
CDR3aa: CASSDGSGQGGADTQYF
CDR3nt: TGTGCCAGCAGTGATGGGTCGGGGCAGGGGGGTGCAGATACGCAGTATTTT

d_gene: TRBD1
v_gene: TRBV7-2
abundance: .
j_gene: TRBJ1-2
CDR3aa: CASSAGTAANYGYTF
CDR3nt: TGTGCCAGCAGCGCCGGGACAGCCGCTAACTATGGCTACACCTTC

d_gene: TRBD2
v_gene: TRBV5-1
abundance: .
j_gene: TRBJ2-7
CDR3aa: CASTTGTNSYEQYF
CDR3nt: TGCGCCAGCACCACTGGGACTAATTCCTACGAGCAGTACTTC

d_gene: TRBD1
v_gene: TRBV19
abundance: .
j_gene: TRBJ2-7
CDR3aa: CASSPTGTGFGEQYF
CDR3nt: TGTGCCAGTAGTCCCACCGGGACAGGTTTTGGCGAGCAGTACTTC

d_gene: .
v_gene: TRBV5-6
abundance: .
j_gene: TRBJ2-1
CDR3aa: CASSFYGYNEQFF
CDR3nt: TGTGCCAGCAGCTTTTACGGTTACAATGAGCAGTTCTTC

d_gene: TRBD1
v_gene: TRBV7-6
abundance: once
j_gene: TRBJ2-2
CDR3aa: CASSRGQPAGELFF
CDR3nt: TGTGCCAGCAGCCGGGGACAGCCCGCCGGGGAGCTGTTTTTT

d_gene: .
v_gene: TRBV7-9
abundance: .
j_gene: TRBJ2-3
CDR3aa: CASSAEQGRSTDTQYF
CDR3nt: TGTGCCAGCAGCGCCGAACAGGGACGAAGCACAGATACGCAGTATTTT

d_gene: .
v_gene: TRBV30
abundance: .
j_gene: TRBJ2-7
CDR3aa: CAWSDGALSSYEQYF
CDR3nt: TGTGCCTGGAGTGATGGGGCGTTGAGCTCCTACGAGCAGTACTTC

d_gene: .
v_gene: TRBV4-1
abundance: .
j_gene: TRBJ2-5
CDR3aa: CASSLGRAPQETQYF
CDR3nt: TGCGCCAGCAGCCTCGGGCGGGCCCCCCAAGAGACCCAGTACTTC

d_gene: TRBD2
v_gene: TRBV4-2
abundance: .
j_gene: TRBJ2-7
CDR3aa: CASSQELGTSGRAGGYEQYF
CDR3nt: TGTGCCAGCAGCCAGGAACTCGGGACTAGCGGGAGGGCTGGTGGCTACGAGCAGTACTTC

d_gene: .
v_gene: TRBV5-1
abundance: once
j_gene: TRBJ2-2
CDR3aa: CASSLERGSNTGELFF
CDR3nt: TGCGCCAGCAGCTTAGAAAGGGGCTCGAACACCGGGGAGCTGTTTTTT

d_gene: .
v_gene: TRBV2
abundance: .
j_gene: TRBJ1-3
CDR3aa: CASSPGHNSGNTIYF
CDR3nt: TGTGCCAGCAGTCCGGGACATAACTCTGGAAACACCATATATTTT

d_gene: TRBD2
v_gene: TRBV4-2
abundance: .
j_gene: TRBJ2-1
CDR3aa: CASSHTSGRGNEQFF
CDR3nt: TGTGCCAGCAGCCACACTAGCGGGAGGGGGAATGAGCAGTTCTTC

d_gene: TRBD2
v_gene: TRBV7-8
abundance: .
j_gene: TRBJ2-1
CDR3aa: CASSPASGYYNEQFF
CDR3nt: TGTGCCAGCTCCCCGGCTAGCGGCTACTACAATGAGCAGTTCTTC

d_gene: TRBD2
v_gene: TRBV28
abundance: .
j_gene: TRBJ2-3
CDR3aa: CASSPRTSGNTDTQYF
CDR3nt: TGTGCCAGCAGCCCCCGGACTAGCGGCAATACAGATACGCAGTATTTT

d_gene: TRBD1
v_gene: TRBV19
abundance: .
j_gene: TRBJ2-2
CDR3aa: CASSLGTGNTGELFF
CDR3nt: TGTGCCAGTAGCCTCGGGACAGGTAACACCGGGGAGCTGTTTTTT

d_gene: .
v_gene: TRBV30
abundance: .
j_gene: TRBJ1-3
CDR3aa: CAWSVGLSGNTIYF
CDR3nt: TGTGCCTGGAGTGTCGGACTCTCTGGAAACACCATATATTTT

d_gene: .
v_gene: TRBV5-1
abundance: .
j_gene: TRBJ2-2
CDR3aa: CASSLQDSNTGELFF
CDR3nt: TGCGCCAGCAGCTTGCAGGACTCGAACACCGGGGAGCTGTTTTTT

d_gene: .
v_gene: TRBV12-5
abundance: once
j_gene: TRBJ1-1
CDR3aa: CASVGGGNTEAFF
CDR3nt: TGTGCTAGTGTTGGGGGGGGGAACACTGAAGCTTTCTTT

d_gene: TRBD1
v_gene: TRBV6-5
abundance: .
j_gene: TRBJ2-5
CDR3aa: CASRLQGAETQYF
CDR3nt: TGTGCCAGCAGATTACAGGGGGCAGAGACCCAGTACTTC

d_gene: .
v_gene: TRBV6-6
abundance: .
j_gene: TRBJ1-2
CDR3aa: CASSSVGYTF
CDR3nt: TGTGCCAGCAGTTCTGTTGGCTACACCTTC

d_gene: TRBD2
v_gene: TRBV5-4
abundance: .
j_gene: TRBJ2-2
CDR3aa: CASSLGFLAGDTGELFF
CDR3nt: TGTGCCAGCAGCTTGGGGTTTCTAGCGGGGGACACCGGGGAGCTGTTTTTT

d_gene: .
v_gene: TRBV27
abundance: .
j_gene: TRBJ1-2
CDR3aa: CASRLTGIDGYTF
CDR3nt: TGTGCCAGCAGGCTCACAGGGATCGATGGCTACACCTTC

d_gene: .
v_gene: TRBV7-8
abundance: .
j_gene: TRBJ2-6
CDR3aa: CASQGSGANVLTF
CDR3nt: TGTGCCAGCCAGGGGTCTGGGGCCAACGTCCTGACTTTC

d_gene: .
v_gene: TRBV9
abundance: .
j_gene: TRBJ2-3
CDR3aa: CASSVYKFTDTQYF
CDR3nt: TGTGCCAGCAGCGTTTATAAATTCACAGATACGCAGTATTTT

d_gene: .
v_gene: TRBV7-9
abundance: few
j_gene: TRBJ1-1
CDR3aa: CASSPRVFVGGTEAFF
CDR3nt: TGTGCCAGCAGCCCACGTGTCTTCGTAGGGGGAACTGAAGCTTTCTTT

d_gene: .
v_gene: TRBV5-6
abundance: .
j_gene: TRBJ1-1
CDR3aa: CASSLERGKVNTEAFF
CDR3nt: TGTGCCAGCAGCTTGGAAAGGGGGAAGGTGAACACTGAAGCTTTCTTT

d_gene: .
v_gene: TRBV11-2
abundance: .
j_gene: TRBJ2-1
CDR3aa: CASSVSYNEQFF
CDR3nt: TGTGCCAGCAGCGTGAGCTACAATGAGCAGTTCTTC

d_gene: .
v_gene: TRBV7-7
abundance: .
j_gene: TRBJ1-3
CDR3aa: CASSPSLLQRLSGNTIYF
CDR3nt: TGTGCTAGCAGCCCATCGCTCCTACAGCGGCTCTCTGGAAACACCATATATTTT

d_gene: TRBD2
v_gene: TRBV4-2
abundance: .
j_gene: TRBJ2-7
CDR3aa: CASSQDTSGSYEQYF
CDR3nt: TGTGCCAGCAGCCAAGATACTAGCGGGAGTTACGAGCAGTACTTC

d_gene: TRBD1
v_gene: TRBV9
abundance: .
j_gene: TRBJ2-2
CDR3aa: CASSLGTGIGELFF
CDR3nt: TGTGCCAGCAGCCTTGGGACAGGAATCGGGGAGCTGTTTTTT

d_gene: TRBD2
v_gene: TRBV4-3
abundance: .
j_gene: TRBJ2-7
CDR3aa: CASSQDLGLAGAQSYEQYF
CDR3nt: TGCGCCAGCAGCCAAGATCTAGGACTAGCGGGAGCTCAGTCCTACGAGCAGTACTTC

d_gene: .
v_gene: TRBV24-1
abundance: once
j_gene: TRBJ2-1
CDR3aa: CATSDLGPGYKQFF
CDR3nt: TGTGCCACCAGTGATTTGGGCCCGGGTTACAAGCAGTTCTTC

d_gene: .
v_gene: TRBV5-1
abundance: .
j_gene: TRBJ2-1
CDR3aa: CASSPLTEQFF
CDR3nt: TGCGCCAGCAGCCCCCTGACAGAGCAGTTCTTC

d_gene: .
v_gene: TRBV6-5
abundance: once
j_gene: TRBJ1-2
CDR3aa: CASRLTGIGGYTF
CDR3nt: TGTGCCAGCAGGCTAACAGGGATCGGGGGCTACACCTTC

d_gene: .
v_gene: TRBV2
abundance: .
j_gene: TRBJ2-7
CDR3aa: CASRAIGYEQYF
CDR3nt: TGTGCCAGCAGGGCCATTGGCTACGAGCAGTACTTC

d_gene: .
v_gene: TRBV15
abundance: .
j_gene: TRBJ2-2
CDR3aa: CATSRDQGYTGELFF
CDR3nt: TGTGCCACCAGCAGAGACCAGGGGTACACCGGGGAGCTGTTTTTT

d_gene: TRBD1
v_gene: TRBV5-4
abundance: .
j_gene: TRBJ1-1
CDR3aa: CASSTPGRGVAEAFF
CDR3nt: TGTGCCAGCAGTACTCCCGGCAGGGGGGTCGCTGAAGCTTTCTTT

d_gene: TRBD1
v_gene: TRBV19
abundance: .
j_gene: TRBJ1-5
CDR3aa: CASQSIGDRGNQPQHF
CDR3nt: TGTGCCAGTCAGTCGATCGGGGACAGGGGCAATCAGCCCCAGCATTTT

d_gene: TRBD1
v_gene: TRBV11-2
abundance: .
j_gene: TRBJ1-5
CDR3aa: CASSLDDRGGGNQPQHF
CDR3nt: TGTGCCAGCAGCTTAGACGACAGGGGTGGTGGCAATCAGCCCCAGCATTTT